This T cell receptor beta chain was captured by sequencing in a study of TIL therapy for anti-PD-1-resistant metastatic lung cancer. Across the whole study: Patients had a median age of approximately 50 years (range about 35-85). Half of patients were current or former smokers.

As for time point: pre-treatment sample, taken before nivolumab and TIL therapy. The tumor samples were excised metastases, mostly pleural nodules or supraclavicular lymph nodes. Stage 4 NSCLC adults joined between October 2017 and 2020. For this clone: Sequence at one end of the junction differs from germline and may be a read error.

The immunoSEQ assay was v3. Produced via immunoSEQ multiplex PCR; TCRdb's table is partial and in-frame only. The data show more than 90,000 clones, 65% seen once. This CDR3 has 13 residues. The germline CDR1 and CDR2 sequences are WNHNN and SYGVQD (reference sequence). The TCR originated in a person aged 25 to 80 with non-small cell lung cancer. The chain combines TRBV10-1 with TRBJ1-4, with no clear D. The sample in question was tumor tissue, obtained at baseline. The CDR3 is CASSELKELIPHF. DNA of the CDR3: TGCGCCAGCAGTGAATTAAAGGAGTTAATTCCCCATTTT.